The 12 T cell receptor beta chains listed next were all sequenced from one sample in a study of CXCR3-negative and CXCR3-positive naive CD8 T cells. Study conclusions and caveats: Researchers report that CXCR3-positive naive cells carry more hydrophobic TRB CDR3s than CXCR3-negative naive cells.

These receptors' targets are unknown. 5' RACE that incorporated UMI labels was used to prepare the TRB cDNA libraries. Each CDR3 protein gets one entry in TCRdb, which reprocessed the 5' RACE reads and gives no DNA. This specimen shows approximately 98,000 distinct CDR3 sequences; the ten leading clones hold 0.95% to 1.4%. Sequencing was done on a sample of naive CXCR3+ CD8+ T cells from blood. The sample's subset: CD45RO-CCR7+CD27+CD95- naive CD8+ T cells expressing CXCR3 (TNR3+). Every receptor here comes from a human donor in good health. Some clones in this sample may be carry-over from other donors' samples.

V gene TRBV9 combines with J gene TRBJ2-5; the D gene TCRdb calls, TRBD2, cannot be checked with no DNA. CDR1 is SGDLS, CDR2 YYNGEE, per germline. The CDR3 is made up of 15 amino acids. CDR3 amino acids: CASSTRDLIQETQYF. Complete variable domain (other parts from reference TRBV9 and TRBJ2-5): DSGVTQTPKHLITATGQRVTLRCSPRSGDLSVYWYQQSLDQGLQFLIQYYNGEERAKGNILERFSAQQFPDLHSELNLSSLELGDSALYFCASSTRDLIQETQYFGPGTRLLVL.

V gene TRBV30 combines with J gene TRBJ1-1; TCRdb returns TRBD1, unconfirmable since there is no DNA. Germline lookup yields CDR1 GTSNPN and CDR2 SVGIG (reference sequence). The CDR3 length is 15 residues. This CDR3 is CAWSVLTGANTEAFF.

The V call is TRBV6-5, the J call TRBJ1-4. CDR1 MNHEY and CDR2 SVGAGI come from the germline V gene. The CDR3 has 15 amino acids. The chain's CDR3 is CASSYVAGTNEKLFF.

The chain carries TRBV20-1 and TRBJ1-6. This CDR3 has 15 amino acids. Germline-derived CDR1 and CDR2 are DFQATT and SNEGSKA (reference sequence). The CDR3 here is CSARRQQEYNSPLHF.

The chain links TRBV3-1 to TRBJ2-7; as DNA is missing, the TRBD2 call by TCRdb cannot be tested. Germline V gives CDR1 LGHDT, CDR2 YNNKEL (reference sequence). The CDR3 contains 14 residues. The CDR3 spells CASSQPTNSYEQYF.

The CDR3: CASSLAGTSSSYEQYF. The chain uses TRBV11-2 and TRBJ2-7; no DNA is available, so the TRBD2 call from TCRdb remains unchecked. This CDR3 has 16 amino acids. Germline V gene sequence: CDR1 SGHAT, CDR2 FQNNGV.

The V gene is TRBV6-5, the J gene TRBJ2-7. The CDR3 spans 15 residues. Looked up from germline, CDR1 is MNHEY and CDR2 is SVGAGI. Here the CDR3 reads CASSSYLTGPYEQYF.

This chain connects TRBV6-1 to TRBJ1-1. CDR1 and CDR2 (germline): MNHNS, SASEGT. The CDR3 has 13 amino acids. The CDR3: CASGSFRDTEAFF.

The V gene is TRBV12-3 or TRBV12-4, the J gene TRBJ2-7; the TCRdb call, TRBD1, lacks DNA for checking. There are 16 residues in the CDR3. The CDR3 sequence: CASSLAVDPGSGEQYF.

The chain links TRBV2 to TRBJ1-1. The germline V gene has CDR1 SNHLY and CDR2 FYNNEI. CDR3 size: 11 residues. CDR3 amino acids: CASSARLEAFF.

The CDR3 loop reads CASNGRTDTQYF. The rearrangement links TRBV19 to TRBJ2-3. From germline, CDR1 is LNHDA and CDR2 SQIVND (reference sequence). The CDR3 runs to 12 residues.

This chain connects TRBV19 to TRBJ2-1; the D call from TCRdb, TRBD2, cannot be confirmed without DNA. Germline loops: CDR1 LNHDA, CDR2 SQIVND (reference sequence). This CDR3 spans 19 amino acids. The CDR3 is CASSPGLAGVLGSYNEQFF.